This T cell receptor (beta chain) was profiled in a study of blood T cell repertoires in COVID-19. Study-level information: The United States, Italy and Spain were the sources of the acute and convalescent COVID-19 samples.

Assay used: immunoSEQ multiplex PCR; TCRdb lists only in-frame clones, some missing. The sample consists of about 200,000 clones, 75% to 90% of them appearing once. This CDR3 is 15 amino acids long. Germline assignment: CDR1 SGHAT and CDR2 FQNNGV. V was clipped by 0 bases and J by 1 base, with 10 bases between them. V gene TRBV11-2 combines with J gene TRBJ2-7; D is undetermined. The sample was peripheral blood. This TCR was sampled from a man aged 55 to 69 with acute or convalescent COVID-19. In DNA form, the CDR3 reads TGTGCCAGCAGCTTAGATCGAGGATTATCCTACGAGCAGTACTTC. It translates to CASSLDRGLSYEQYF.